A single sample is the source of the 11 T cell receptor beta chains below, sequenced in a study of response to subunit inactivated influenza vaccine. TCRdb itself ran the RT-PCR reads through MiXCR, one entry per CDR3 protein. The sample comprises around 200,000 distinct CDR3 sequences, about 9% of which are singletons, and approximately 11% rests with the top ten. The material was non-naive T cells sorted from PBMCs, obtained on the day of vaccination. Every receptor here comes from a middle-aged man who received an inactivated influenza vaccine.

V gene TRBV6-2 or TRBV6-3 combines with J gene TRBJ2-7; 10 bases match TRBD2. The CDR3 sequence is 16 residues long. The J segment lost 5 bases and the V segment lost 0 bases, leaving 7 bases of the junction unmatched. Germline V gene sequence: CDR1 MNHEY, CDR2 SVGEGT. CDR3 DNA: TGTGCCAGCAGTTACTCGCCCCTAGCGGGAGTCCACGAGCAGTACTTC. Its translation: CASSYSPLAGVHEQYF.

The rearrangement uses TRBV27 and TRBJ2-2; no clear D gene. V was shortened by 2 bases and J by 6 bases, with 13 bases between the two germline ends. This CDR3 has 15 residues. Germline V gene sequence: CDR1 MNHEY, CDR2 SMNVEV (reference sequence). This CDR3 reads CASSLDGPRSGELFF. CDR3 coding DNA: TGTGCCAGCAGTTTAGACGGCCCGCGGTCCGGGGAGCTGTTTTTT.

The sample holds many counts of this clonotype. The CDR3 loop is CASVQSGGPHSPLHF. The CDR3 bases are TGTGCCAGCGTACAGTCAGGGGGCCCTCATTCACCCCTCCACTTT. This chain links TRBV12-3 or TRBV12-4 with TRBJ1-6; 8 positions agree with TRBD1. The CDR3 loop spans 15 amino acids. The J segment lost 8 bases and the V segment lost 8 bases, leaving 11 bases of the junction unmatched.

Ten or more counts support this clonotype. This chain uses TRBV27 with TRBJ2-3; D is uncertain. The ends were cut back, 6 bases at V and 5 bases at J, with 12 bases in the middle. Germline CDR1 reads MNHEY; CDR2 reads SMNVEV (reference sequence). The CDR3 loop spans 13 amino acids. For the CDR3, the DNA is TGTGCCAGCAGCCCCGGCCTTGGAGATACGCAGTATTTT. Translated, it gives CASSPGLGDTQYF.

This clonotype was found a few times. The V and J genes are TRBV28 and TRBJ2-3; D is possibly TRBD2 (5 bases). V was trimmed by 2 bases and J by 0 bases, leaving 15 bases between them. CDR3 size: 17 residues. Germline-derived CDR1 and CDR2 are MDHEN and SYDVKM. The CDR3 loop is CASSLGWASRSTDTQYF. In DNA form, the CDR3 reads TGTGCCAGCAGTTTAGGTTGGGCTAGCCGGAGCACAGATACGCAGTATTTT.

This clonotype showed up just a few times. CDR3 protein: CASSYWGGTGENEQFF. The CDR3 DNA is TGTGCCAGCAGTTACTGGGGGGGAACAGGGGAGAATGAGCAGTTCTTC. The V call is TRBV6-2 or TRBV6-3, the J call TRBJ2-1, with D perhaps matching TRBD1 or TRBD2 (7 bases each). Germline CDR1 is MNHEY and CDR2 is SVGEGT. V lost 1 base and J 7 bases, leaving 17 bases between the germline ends. CDR3 size: 16 residues.

This clonotype came up a few times. The J gene is TRBJ2-6, the V gene TRBV11-1; 7 positions match TRBD1. The germline V gene encodes CDR1 SGHAT and CDR2 FQDESV (reference sequence). V lost 6 bases, J lost 0 bases, and 14 bases stayed unmatched. CDR3 length: 19 residues. CDR3 region: CASSPNLGQLSSGANVLTF. The CDR3 region has the DNA TGTGCCAGCAGTCCTAATCTGGGACAGCTAAGCTCTGGGGCCAACGTCCTGACTTTC.

This clonotype was counted a few times. This chain links TRBV12-3 or TRBV12-4 with TRBJ2-7; D is uncertain. The V and J ends lost 3 bases and 2 bases respectively, with 8 bases between them. The CDR3 consists of 13 residues. CDR3 region: CASSFTSTYEQYF. CDR3 DNA sequence: TGTGCCAGCAGTTTTACCAGTACCTACGAGCAGTACTTC.

This clonotype was seen a handful of times. This sequence joins TRBV6-2 or TRBV6-3 and TRBJ2-5, with 7 bases aligning to TRBD1. The CDR3 contains 15 residues. J gave up 1 base and V 6 bases, and 8 bases lay outside the gene matches. Germline lookup yields CDR1 MNHEY and CDR2 SVGEGT. CDR3 sequence: CASSPGTAFQETQYF. The CDR3 DNA reads TGTGCCAGCAGCCCCGGGACAGCATTCCAAGAGACCCAGTACTTC.

This clonotype was counted only a few times. This chain joins TRBV2 and TRBJ2-3; D unclear. V was shortened by 4 bases and J by 2 bases, with 7 bases between the two germline ends. Germline V lookup: CDR1 SNHLY, CDR2 FYNNEI. The CDR3 spans 13 residues. CDR3 in DNA: TGTGCCAGCAGTGTTGAGAACACAGATACGCAGTATTTT. Amino acid sequence: CASSVENTDTQYF.

V is TRBV3-1 and J is TRBJ1-2; D possibly corresponds to TRBD1 (5 bases). Germline V gives CDR1 LGHDT, CDR2 YNNKEL (reference sequence). Trimming shortened V by 1 base and J by 7 bases, and 13 bases separated the two germline ends. CDR3 length equals 14 residues. The CDR3 loop is CASSQVSGRGGYTF. Written as DNA, the CDR3 is TGTGCCAGCAGCCAAGTCTCAGGGCGGGGTGGCTACACCTTC.